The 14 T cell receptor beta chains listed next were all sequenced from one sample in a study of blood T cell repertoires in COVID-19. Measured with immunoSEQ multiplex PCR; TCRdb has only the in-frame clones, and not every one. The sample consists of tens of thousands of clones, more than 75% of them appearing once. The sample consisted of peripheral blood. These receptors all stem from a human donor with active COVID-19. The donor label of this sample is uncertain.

CDR3 loop: CASSQDLPSGSPGDTQYF. In nucleotides, the CDR3 is TGTGCCAGCAGCCAAGATCTGCCTAGCGGGTCCCCGGGGGATACGCAGTATTTT. V usage is TRBV3-1 (or the pseudogene TRBV3-2) and J usage is TRBJ2-3; 8 positions match TRBD2. Trimming removed 0 bases from V and 6 bases from J; junction bases left unmatched: 14. The CDR3 spans 18 residues. Germline V gene sequence: CDR1 LGHDT, CDR2 YNNKEL (reference sequence).

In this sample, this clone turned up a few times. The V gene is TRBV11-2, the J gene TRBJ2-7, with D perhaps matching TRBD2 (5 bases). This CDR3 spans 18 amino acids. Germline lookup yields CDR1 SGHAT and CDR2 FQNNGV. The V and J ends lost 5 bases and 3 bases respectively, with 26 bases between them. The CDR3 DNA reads TGTGCCAGCAGCCACCCCGGTCCCCTAGCCGCAGGAAACTACGAGCAGTACTTC. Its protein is CASSHPGPLAAGNYEQYF.

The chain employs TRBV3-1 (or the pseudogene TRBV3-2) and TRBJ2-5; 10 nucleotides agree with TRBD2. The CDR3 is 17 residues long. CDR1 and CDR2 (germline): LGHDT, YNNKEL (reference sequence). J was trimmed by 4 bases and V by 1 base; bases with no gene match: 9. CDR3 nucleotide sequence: TGTGCCAGCAGCCAAGGCACACTAGCGGGGAGGGGAGAGACCCAGTACTTC. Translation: CASSQGTLAGRGETQYF.

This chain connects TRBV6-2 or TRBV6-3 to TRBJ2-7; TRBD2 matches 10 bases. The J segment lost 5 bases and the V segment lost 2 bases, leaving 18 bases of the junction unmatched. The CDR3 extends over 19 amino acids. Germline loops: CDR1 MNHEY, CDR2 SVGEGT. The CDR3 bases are TGTGCCAGCAGTTACAAGGGGGCCGAGAAGCGGGAGGGACGCGACGAGCAGTACTTC. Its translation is CASSYKGAEKREGRDEQYF.

The CDR3 reads CASPLAGPLDEQFF. The CDR3 nucleotides are TGTGCCAGTCCACTAGCGGGCCCCCTCGATGAGCAGTTCTTC. V usage is TRBV6-4 and J usage is TRBJ2-1, with TRBD2 matching 9 bases. Germline loops: CDR1 MRHNA, CDR2 SNTAGT. The CDR3 spans 14 residues. The V gene end was trimmed by 9 bases and the J gene end by 8 bases; junction bases not matched to a gene: 11.

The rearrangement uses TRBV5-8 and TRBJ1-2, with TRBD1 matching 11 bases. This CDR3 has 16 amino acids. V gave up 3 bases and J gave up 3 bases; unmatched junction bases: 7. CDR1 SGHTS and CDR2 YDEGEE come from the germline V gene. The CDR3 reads CASSSRRTGGHYGYTF. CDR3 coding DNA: TGTGCCAGCAGCTCGCGCAGGACAGGGGGCCACTATGGCTACACCTTC. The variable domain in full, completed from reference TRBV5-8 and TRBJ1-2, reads EAGVTQSPTHLIKTRGQQATLRCSPISGHTSVYWYQQALGLGLQFLLWYDEGEERNRGNFPPRFSGRQFPNYSSELNVNALELEDSALYLCASSSRRTGGHYGYTFGSGTRLTVV.

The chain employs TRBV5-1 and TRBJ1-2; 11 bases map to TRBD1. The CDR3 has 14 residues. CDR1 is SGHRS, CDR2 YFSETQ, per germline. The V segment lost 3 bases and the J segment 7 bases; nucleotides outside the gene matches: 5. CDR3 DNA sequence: TGCGCCAGCAGCTCGGGACAGGGGGAGAGTGGCTACACCTTC. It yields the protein CASSSGQGESGYTF.

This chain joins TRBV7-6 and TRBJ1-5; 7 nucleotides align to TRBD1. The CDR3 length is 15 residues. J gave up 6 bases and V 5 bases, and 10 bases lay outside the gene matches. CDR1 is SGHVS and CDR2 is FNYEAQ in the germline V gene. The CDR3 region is CASSPYDRAAQPQHF. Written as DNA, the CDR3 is TGTGCCAGCAGCCCCTACGACAGGGCGGCTCAGCCCCAGCATTTT. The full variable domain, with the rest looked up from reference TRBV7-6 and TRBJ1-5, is GAGVSQSPRYKVTKRGQDVALRCDPISGHVSLYWYRQALGQGPEFLTYFNYEAQQDKSGLPNDRFSAERPEGSISTLTIQRTEQRDSAMYRCASSPYDRAAQPQHFGDGTRLSIL.

CDR3 nucleotides: TGTGCCAGCAGCCAAGATAGGCAGGGCTACGAGCAGTACTTC. Translating it yields CASSQDRQGYEQYF. V gene TRBV4-2 combines with J gene TRBJ2-7; the D gene is possibly TRBD1 (5 bases). Trimming cost V 0 bases and J 3 bases, with 9 bases left between them. The CDR3 sequence is 14 residues long. CDR1 is LGHNA and CDR2 is YNFKEQ in the germline V gene.

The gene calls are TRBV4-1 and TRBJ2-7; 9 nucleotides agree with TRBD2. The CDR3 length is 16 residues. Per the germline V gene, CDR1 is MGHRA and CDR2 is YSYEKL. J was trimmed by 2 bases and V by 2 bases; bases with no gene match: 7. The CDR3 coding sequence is TGCGCCAGCAGCCAAAAATGGACTAGCGTCACCTACGAGCAGTACTTC. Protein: CASSQKWTSVTYEQYF.

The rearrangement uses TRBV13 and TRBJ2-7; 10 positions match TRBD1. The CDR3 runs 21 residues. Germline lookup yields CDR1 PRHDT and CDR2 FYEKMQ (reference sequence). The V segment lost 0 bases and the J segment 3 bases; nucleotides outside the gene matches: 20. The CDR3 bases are TGTGCCAGCAGCTTAGGTCAGAGTGGGACAGGGACAGGGGCTAGAATCTACGAGCAGTACTTC. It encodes CASSLGQSGTGTGARIYEQYF.

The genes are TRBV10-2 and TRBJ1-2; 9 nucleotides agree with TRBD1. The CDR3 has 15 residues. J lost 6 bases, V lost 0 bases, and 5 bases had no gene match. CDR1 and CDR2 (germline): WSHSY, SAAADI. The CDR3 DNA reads TGCGCCAGCAGTGAGTCGATCACAGGGGGCGATGGCTACACCTTC. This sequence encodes CASSESITGGDGYTF.

The CDR3 DNA reads as TGTGCCAGCAGTGACGGTGCAGGGGCAGGGTACAATGAGCAGTTCTTC. It specifies CASSDGAGAGYNEQFF. The J gene is TRBJ2-1, the V gene TRBV6-4; D might be TRBD1 (6 bases). This CDR3 has 16 residues. V was clipped by 2 bases and J by 4 bases, with 15 bases between them. Per the germline V gene, CDR1 is MRHNA and CDR2 is SNTAGT.

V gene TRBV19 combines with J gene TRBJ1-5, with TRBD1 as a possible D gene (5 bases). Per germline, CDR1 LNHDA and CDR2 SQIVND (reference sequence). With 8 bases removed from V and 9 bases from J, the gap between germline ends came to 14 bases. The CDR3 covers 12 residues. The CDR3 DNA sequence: TGTGCCAGTGGGGAGGCAGGGCCGCCCCAGCATTTT. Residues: CASGEAGPPQHF.